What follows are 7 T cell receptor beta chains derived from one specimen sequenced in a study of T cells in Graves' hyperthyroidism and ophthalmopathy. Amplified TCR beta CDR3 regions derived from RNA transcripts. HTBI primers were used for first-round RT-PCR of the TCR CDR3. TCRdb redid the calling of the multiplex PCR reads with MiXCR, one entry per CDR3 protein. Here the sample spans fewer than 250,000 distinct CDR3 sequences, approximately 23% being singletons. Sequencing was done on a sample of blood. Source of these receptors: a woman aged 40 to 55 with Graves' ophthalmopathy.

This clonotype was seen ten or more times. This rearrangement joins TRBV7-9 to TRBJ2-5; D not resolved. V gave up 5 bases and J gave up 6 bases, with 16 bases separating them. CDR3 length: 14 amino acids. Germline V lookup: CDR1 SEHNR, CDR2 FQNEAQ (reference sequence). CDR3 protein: CASSQDPISKTQYF. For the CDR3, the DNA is TGTGCCAGCAGCCAGGACCCTATATCGAAGACCCAGTACTTC.

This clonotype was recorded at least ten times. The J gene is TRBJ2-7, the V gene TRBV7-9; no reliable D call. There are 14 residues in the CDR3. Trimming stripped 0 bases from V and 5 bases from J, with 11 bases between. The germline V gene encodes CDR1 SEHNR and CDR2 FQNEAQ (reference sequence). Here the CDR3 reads CASSLAGRVDEQYF. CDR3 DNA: TGTGCCAGCAGCTTAGCGGGTCGGGTTGACGAGCAGTACTTC.

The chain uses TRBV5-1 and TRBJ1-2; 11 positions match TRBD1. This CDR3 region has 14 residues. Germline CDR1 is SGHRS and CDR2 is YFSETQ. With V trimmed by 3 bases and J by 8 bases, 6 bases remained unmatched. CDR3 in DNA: TGCGCCAGCAGCTATGGAGGACAGGGGGCCGGCTACACCTTC. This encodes CASSYGGQGAGYTF.

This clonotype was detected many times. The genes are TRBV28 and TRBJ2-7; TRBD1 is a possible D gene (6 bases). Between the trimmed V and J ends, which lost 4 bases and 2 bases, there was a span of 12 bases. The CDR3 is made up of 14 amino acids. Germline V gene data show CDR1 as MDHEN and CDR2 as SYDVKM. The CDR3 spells CASSSRDTPYEQYF. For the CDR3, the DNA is TGTGCCAGCAGTTCCCGGGACACTCCCTACGAGCAGTACTTC.

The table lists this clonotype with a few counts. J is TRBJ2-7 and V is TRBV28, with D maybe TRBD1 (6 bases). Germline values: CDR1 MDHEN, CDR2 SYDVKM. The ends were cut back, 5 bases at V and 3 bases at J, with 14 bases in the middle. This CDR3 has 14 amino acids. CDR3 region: CASSASGRGYEQYF. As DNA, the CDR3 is TGTGCCAGCAGTGCTTCGGGCAGGGGCTACGAGCAGTACTTC.

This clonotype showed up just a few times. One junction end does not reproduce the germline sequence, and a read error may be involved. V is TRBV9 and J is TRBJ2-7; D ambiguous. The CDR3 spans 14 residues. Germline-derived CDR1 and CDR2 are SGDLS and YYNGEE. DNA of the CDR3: TGTGCCAGCAACGTAGGGCGGAGCTCCTACGAGCAGTACTTC. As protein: CASNVGRSSYEQYF.

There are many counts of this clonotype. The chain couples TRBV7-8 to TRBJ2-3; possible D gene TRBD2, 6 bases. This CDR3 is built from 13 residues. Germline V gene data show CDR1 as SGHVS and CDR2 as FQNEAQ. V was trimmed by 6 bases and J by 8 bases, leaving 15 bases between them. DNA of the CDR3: TGTGCCAGCAGGGCCACGGGAGTCGGTACGCAGTATTTT. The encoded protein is CASRATGVGTQYF.